This TCR beta chain derives from a study of CXCR3-negative and CXCR3-positive naive CD8 T cells. General study results and limits: CXCR3-positive naive cells carried more hydrophobic TRB CDR3s than CXCR3-negative ones. With respect to TRBV-TRBJ usage, naive CXCR3-negative and CXCR3-positive cells were similar; memory differed. CXCR3 expression partially decreased after cryopreservation; most assays used fresh PBMCs.

Using triplicate sorts, 300,000 cells were collected each time from every CD8+ T cell subset. Cells that were CD45RO-CCR7+CD27+CD95- constituted naive CD8+ T cells. Notes on this clonotype: What it recognizes is unknown.

The authors made the TRB cDNA libraries by 5' RACE using UMI labels. TCRdb re-analyzed the 5' RACE reads; it lists each CDR3 protein once, without DNA. The table lists about 63,000 distinct CDR3 sequences, with around 4.8% in the top ten. From germline, CDR1 is LGHDT and CDR2 YNNKEL (reference sequence). This CDR3 is built from 15 residues. This sequence joins TRBV3-1 and TRBJ2-1; the TRBD2 assignment by TCRdb is unverifiable without DNA. The clonotype comes from a human donor in good health. Some clones in this sample may be carry-over from other donors' samples. Sample: naive CXCR3+ CD8+ T cells from blood. The subset was: CD45RO-CCR7+CD27+CD95- naive CD8+ T cells expressing CXCR3 (TNR3+). The CDR3 reads CASSQGARTSDEQFF.